This TCR beta chain was documented in a study of CD8 T cells in ankylosing spondylitis. Study-wide results and limits: For ankylosing spondylitis blood, a TCR beta motif of roughly 8 highly homologous variants appeared characteristic. The clones that were linked to disease were reported to be significantly enriched in matched synovial fluid samples from ankylosing spondylitis patients.

TCRdb ran MiXCR on the 5' RACE reads and lists one entry per CDR3 protein. The sample lists fewer than 750,000 distinct CDR3 sequences, 15% to 20% occurring once. CDR3 length equals 15 residues. CDR1 and CDR2 from the germline V gene are MGHRA and YSYEKL. V lost 3 bases and J 3 bases, leaving 15 bases between the germline ends. The table lists this clonotype with a few counts. Antigen specificity is unknown. The sequence was collected from a male donor with ankylosing spondylitis. The sequencing sample was made of blood, either unsorted or a sorted T cell fraction (not recorded which). The V and J genes are TRBV4-1 and TRBJ2-7; D remains unclear. CDR3 DNA sequence: TGCGCCAGCAGCCAGGATTGGCTAGGGATCTACGAGCAGTACTTC. Translated, it gives CASSQDWLGIYEQYF.